Following are 29 T cell receptor beta chains from one sample sequenced in a study of identifying expanded T cells in peripheral blood (dated by TCRdb to the late 2010s). Library construction relied on the immunoSEQ multiplex PCR assay. This immuneACCESS table, as held by TCRdb, lists in-frame sequences with V and J called but not all clones. Of the missing ones, under half trace to an unresolved V gene in checked studies; the others have no known cause. For this sample the table gives some 96,000 clones, of which roughly 88% were detected only once. The ten largest make up 5% to 6.5% of the sample. The sample taken for sequencing was blood. Receptors were obtained from a person between 18 and 75 years old in good health.

The chain carries TRBV10-2 and TRBJ2-1; TRBD2 aligns across 8 bases. Germline CDR1 WSHSY, CDR2 SAAADI. The CDR3 is 18 amino acids. V lost 7 bases, J lost 4 bases, and 18 bases stayed unmatched. In DNA form, the CDR3 reads TGCGCCAGCACGACGGGGGGGCATTGGGGCCACGAGTACAATGAGCAGTTCTTC. Protein sequence: CASTTGGHWGHEYNEQFF.

V usage is TRBV7-3 and J usage is TRBJ2-1; D perhaps matches TRBD2 (5 bases). The CDR3 consists of 15 residues. Germline loops: CDR1 SGHTA, CDR2 FQGTGA. The V end lost 5 bases, the J end lost 0 bases, and 11 bases lay between the germline ends. Here the CDR3 DNA reads TGTGCCAGCAGCCCATACAGCGGCTCCTACAATGAGCAGTTCTTC. It codes for CASSPYSGSYNEQFF.

This clone was counted once. The chain recombines TRBV30 with TRBJ2-1, with D maybe TRBD1 (5 bases). The CDR3 covers 14 residues. V was shortened by 2 bases and J by 7 bases, with 15 bases between the two germline ends. CDR1 is GTSNPN, CDR2 SVGIG, per germline (reference sequence). DNA for the CDR3: TGTGCCTGGAGTAGGACAAGTCGAGGTAATGAGCAGTTCTTC. As protein: CAWSRTSRGNEQFF.

The V and J genes are TRBV5-1 and TRBJ2-2; D call uncertain. The CDR3 has 16 amino acids. V was cut by 0 bases and J by 0 bases, with 9 bases left in between. Per germline, CDR1 SGHRS and CDR2 YFSETQ. In DNA form, the CDR3 reads TGCGCCAGCAGCTTGGGCGGCAGTGCGAACACCGGGGAGCTGTTTTTT. This sequence encodes CASSLGGSANTGELFF. Supplemented by reference TRBV5-1 and TRBJ2-2, the full variable domain reads KAGVTQTPRYLIKTRGQQVTLSCSPISGHRSVSWYQQTPGQGLQFLFEYFSETQRNKGNFPGRFSGRQFSNSRSEMNVSTLELGDSALYLCASSLGGSANTGELFFGEGSRLTVL.

This chain joins TRBV5-4 and TRBJ2-1; TRBD1 is a possible D gene (5 bases). The CDR3 length is 16 residues. CDR1 is SGHNT, CDR2 YYREEE, per germline (reference sequence). The V end was cut by 4 bases, the J end by 5 bases, with 19 bases between. The CDR3 sequence is CASSKKQDTGNNEQFF. The CDR3 DNA follows: TGTGCCAGCAGCAAAAAACAGGACACAGGAAACAATGAGCAGTTCTTC.

The rearrangement joins TRBV14 to TRBJ1-2; no reliable D call. Germline V CDR1 and CDR2: SGHDN, FVKESK. The CDR3 sequence is 13 residues long. V was cut by 0 bases and J by 8 bases, with 10 bases left in between. CDR3 amino acids: CASSQDFPNGYTF. The CDR3 bases are TGTGCCAGCAGCCAAGATTTCCCCAACGGCTACACCTTC.

In its sample, this clone was seen once. The rearrangement uses TRBV30 and TRBJ1-5; the D gene is possibly TRBD1 (6 bases). Germline CDR1 is GTSNPN and CDR2 is SVGIG (reference sequence). This CDR3 is built from 15 residues. The V and J ends lost 0 bases and 7 bases respectively, with 16 bases between them. CDR3 in DNA: TGTGCCTGGAGTGTACGGTTGGGGGGCGAGCAGCCCCAGCATTTT. Residues: CAWSVRLGGEQPQHF.

This clone occurred once. V gene TRBV19 combines with J gene TRBJ2-1; 7 positions match TRBD2. Germline lookup yields CDR1 LNHDA and CDR2 SQIVND (reference sequence). V dropped 3 bases and J dropped 5; count of bases not matched to a gene: 10. This CDR3 is 16 amino acids long. CDR3 residues: CASSILSAGDHNEQFF. CDR3 nucleotide sequence: TGTGCCAGTAGTATCCTATCCGCGGGAGATCACAATGAGCAGTTCTTC.

The CDR3 nucleotides are TGTGCCAGCAGCTCGACGGGGTACCAAGAGACCCAGTACTTC. Translating it yields CASSSTGYQETQYF. V gene TRBV11-2 combines with J gene TRBJ2-5; D possibly corresponds to TRBD2 (5 bases). CDR3 length equals 14 residues. V was trimmed by 4 bases and J by 0 bases, leaving 9 bases between them. CDR1 and CDR2 from the germline V gene are SGHAT and FQNNGV. The complete variable domain, with remaining parts taken from reference TRBV11-2 and TRBJ2-5, reads EAGVAQSPRYKIIEKRQSVAFWCNPISGHATLYWYQQILGQGPKLLIQFQNNGVVDDSQLPKDRFSAERLKGVDSTLKIQPAKLEDSAVYLCASSSTGYQETQYFGPGTRLLVL.

The rearrangement links TRBV5-5 to TRBJ2-2; 8 bases line up with TRBD1. Germline V gives CDR1 SGHKS, CDR2 YYEKEE (reference sequence). The V segment lost 0 bases and the J segment 4 bases; nucleotides outside the gene matches: 5. This CDR3 contains 16 residues. CDR3 nucleotides: TGTGCCAGCAGCTTGGTCCCAGGGGGCAGCACCGGGGAGCTGTTTTTT. Protein product: CASSLVPGGSTGELFF.

The J gene is TRBJ1-1, the V gene TRBV5-5, with unresolved D. Germline V CDR1 and CDR2: SGHKS, YYEKEE (reference sequence). V lost 2 bases and J lost 1, with 6 bases in between. The CDR3 spans 13 residues. The CDR3 protein is CASSFLRNTEAFF. CDR3 DNA sequence: TGTGCCAGCAGCTTTCTCCGGAACACTGAAGCTTTCTTT.

The rearrangement uses TRBV19 and TRBJ1-2, with a weak D call TRBD1 (5 bases). Trimming shortened V by 7 bases and J by 4 bases, and 10 bases separated the two germline ends. Looked up from germline, CDR1 is LNHDA and CDR2 is SQIVND (reference sequence). This CDR3 is built from 12 residues. The CDR3 is CASNDRVYGYTF. The CDR3 nucleotides are TGTGCCAGTAATGACAGAGTCTATGGCTACACCTTC.

The gene calls are TRBV6-1 and TRBJ2-2; D gene uncertain. CDR3 length: 12 residues. The V end lost 3 bases, the J end lost 7 bases, and 6 bases lay between the germline ends. CDR1 is MNHNS, CDR2 SASEGT, per germline. The CDR3 loop is CASSDSVGELFF. The CDR3 region has the DNA TGTGCCAGCAGTGACAGTGTCGGGGAGCTGTTTTTT.

V and J are TRBV12-5 and TRBJ1-5; no reliable D call. Germline loops: CDR1 LGHNT, CDR2 FRNRAP. V gave up 6 bases and J gave up 0 bases, with 18 bases separating them. The CDR3 sequence is 17 residues long. In nucleotides, the CDR3 is TGTGCTAGTGGGCGCGCGTGGGAGAGCCATAGCAATCAGCCCCAGCATTTT. Encoded protein: CASGRAWESHSNQPQHF.

The V call is TRBV9, the J call TRBJ2-1; D unclear. This CDR3 comprises 12 residues. With 1 base removed from V and 8 bases from J, the gap between germline ends came to 7 bases. Per germline, CDR1 SGDLS and CDR2 YYNGEE. Written as DNA, the CDR3 is TGTGCCAGCAGCGTAACCCGGGATGAGCAGTTCTTC. Protein: CASSVTRDEQFF.

This clone was seen only once. V gene TRBV4-3 combines with J gene TRBJ2-6, with a tentative D call TRBD1 (5 bases). Between the trimmed V and J ends, which lost 1 base and 4 bases, there was a span of 8 bases. There are 15 residues in the CDR3. Per germline, CDR1 LGHNA and CDR2 YSLEER. The CDR3 bases are TGCGCCAGCAGCCAAGCAGGGTTCGGGGCCAACGTCCTGACTTTC. It specifies CASSQAGFGANVLTF.

This clone was detected many times. The V gene is TRBV27, the J gene TRBJ2-1; TRBD2 might be the D (5 bases). The CDR3 has 18 residues. Between the trimmed V and J ends, which lost 2 bases and 9 bases, there was a span of 26 bases. The V gene's germline CDR1 is MNHEY and CDR2 SMNVEV (reference sequence). Here the CDR3 DNA reads TGTGCCAGCAGTTTAACACCCGGCCGGGGTTTTAGTCTCAGTGAGCAGTTCTTC. Translation: CASSLTPGRGFSLSEQFF.

This clone showed up just once. The CDR3 spells CASRWDSTYNEQFF. In DNA, the CDR3 is TGTGCCAGCCGTTGGGACTCCACCTACAATGAGCAGTTCTTC. The genes are TRBV2 and TRBJ2-1; D is possibly TRBD2 (6 bases). The length of the CDR3 is 14 residues. Trimming pared 8 bases from V and 2 bases from J, leaving 13 bases between. CDR1 is SNHLY and CDR2 is FYNNEI in the germline V gene. Using reference TRBV2 and TRBJ2-1 for the parts outside the CDR3, the full variable domain is EPEVTQTPSHQVTQMGQEVILRCVPISNHLYFYWYRQILGQKVEFLVSFYNNEISEKSEIFDDQFSVERPDGSNFTLKIRSTKLEDSAMYFCASRWDSTYNEQFFGPGTRLTVL.

The rearrangement uses TRBV2 and TRBJ2-3, with D maybe TRBD2 (5 bases). V was shortened by 3 bases and J by 4 bases, with 11 bases between the two germline ends. CDR1 and CDR2 (germline): SNHLY, FYNNEI. This CDR3 contains 14 residues. The CDR3 DNA is TGTGCCAGCAGTGATCCGCTAGCTCCAGATACGCAGTATTTT. Its translation: CASSDPLAPDTQYF.

V and J are TRBV6-5 and TRBJ2-2; TRBD1 matches at 9 bases. The CDR3 extends over 14 amino acids. V shed 6 bases, J shed 7 bases, and the junction held 6 bases outside the gene matches. Germline CDR1 and CDR2: MNHEY and SVGAGI. The DNA of the CDR3 is TGTGCCAGCAGACTAACAGGGGGCGTCGGGGAGCTGTTTTTT. It is translated as CASRLTGGVGELFF.

This sequence joins TRBV6-1 and TRBJ1-1; D remains ambiguous. V gave up 11 bases and J gave up 0 bases, with 13 bases separating them. In germline, CDR1 is MNHNS, CDR2 SASEGT. The CDR3 is made up of 13 amino acids. DNA for the CDR3: TGTGCCGCTTTATCTAACTTGAACACTGAAGCTTTCTTT. This gives the protein CAALSNLNTEAFF.

The chain joins TRBV18 to TRBJ2-2; D might be TRBD1 (5 bases). The length of the CDR3 is 13 residues. V was clipped by 6 bases and J by 4 bases, with 9 bases between them. Looked up from germline, CDR1 is KGHSH and CDR2 is LQKENI. The CDR3 loop is CASSSDSTGELFF. For the CDR3, the DNA is TGTGCCAGCTCGTCCGACAGCACCGGGGAGCTGTTTTTT.

V and J are TRBV6-1 and TRBJ1-4; D call uncertain. V lost 7 bases and J lost 4, with 16 bases in between. Germline loops: CDR1 MNHNS, CDR2 SASEGT. There are 15 residues in the CDR3. CDR3 in DNA: TGTGCCAGCACCATAGCTTCGGGGAATAATGAAAAACTGTTTTTT. Translating gives CASTIASGNNEKLFF.

This chain uses TRBV18 with TRBJ1-5; D is unclear. Germline V gene lookup returns CDR1 KGHSH and CDR2 LQKENI. The ends were cut back, 2 bases at V and 10 bases at J, with 15 bases in the middle. This CDR3 spans 14 amino acids. CDR3 sequence reads: CASSPTDTISPQHF. The CDR3 DNA is TGTGCCAGCTCACCAACAGATACAATCAGCCCCCAGCATTTT.

The chain recombines TRBV6-5 with TRBJ1-3; no definite D call. The CDR3 consists of 15 residues. CDR1 and CDR2 from the germline V gene are MNHEY and SVGAGI. V was pared by 0 bases and J by 4 bases, with 10 bases between. The CDR3 loop reads CASSYSPVLGNTIYF. The CDR3 nucleotides are TGTGCCAGCAGTTACTCGCCGGTATTAGGAAACACCATATATTTT.

This clone was observed once. The rearrangement uses TRBV27 and TRBJ1-5; TRBD1 might be the D (5 bases). The length of the CDR3 is 14 residues. Trimming took 2 bases from V and 3 from J, leaving 8 bases between them. Germline CDR1 is MNHEY and CDR2 is SMNVEV (reference sequence). Here the CDR3 reads CASSLGGFNQPQHF. In nucleotides, the CDR3 is TGTGCCAGCAGTTTAGGGGGGTTCAATCAGCCCCAGCATTTT.

The gene calls are TRBV7-2 and TRBJ1-1, with TRBD1 identical over 7 bases. Germline CDR1 SGHTA, CDR2 FQGNSA. The CDR3 consists of 13 residues. V gave up 2 bases and J gave up 6 bases; unmatched junction bases: 3. CDR3 nucleotide sequence: TGTGCCAGCAGCTTATCGACAGGGTCTGAAGCTTTCTTT. Amino acids: CASSLSTGSEAFF.

J is TRBJ1-6 and V is TRBV10-3; tentatively, D is TRBD1 (5 bases). The CDR3 has 15 residues. The germline V gene has CDR1 ENHRY and CDR2 SYGVKD. Trimming shortened V by 10 bases and J by 5 bases, and 18 bases separated the two germline ends. This CDR3 is CATHMGQTDNSPLHF. The CDR3 DNA sequence: TGTGCCACCCATATGGGGCAAACGGATAATTCACCCCTCCACTTT.

V usage is TRBV11-3 and J usage is TRBJ2-5, with 11 bases that match TRBD2. Germline V CDR1 and CDR2: SGHNT, YENEEA. The CDR3 contains 16 residues. Trimming removed 5 bases from V and 3 bases from J; junction bases left unmatched: 8. The CDR3 sequence is CASSPPTSGTEETQYF. The CDR3 DNA sequence: TGTGCCAGCAGCCCCCCGACTAGCGGGACAGAAGAGACCCAGTACTTC.